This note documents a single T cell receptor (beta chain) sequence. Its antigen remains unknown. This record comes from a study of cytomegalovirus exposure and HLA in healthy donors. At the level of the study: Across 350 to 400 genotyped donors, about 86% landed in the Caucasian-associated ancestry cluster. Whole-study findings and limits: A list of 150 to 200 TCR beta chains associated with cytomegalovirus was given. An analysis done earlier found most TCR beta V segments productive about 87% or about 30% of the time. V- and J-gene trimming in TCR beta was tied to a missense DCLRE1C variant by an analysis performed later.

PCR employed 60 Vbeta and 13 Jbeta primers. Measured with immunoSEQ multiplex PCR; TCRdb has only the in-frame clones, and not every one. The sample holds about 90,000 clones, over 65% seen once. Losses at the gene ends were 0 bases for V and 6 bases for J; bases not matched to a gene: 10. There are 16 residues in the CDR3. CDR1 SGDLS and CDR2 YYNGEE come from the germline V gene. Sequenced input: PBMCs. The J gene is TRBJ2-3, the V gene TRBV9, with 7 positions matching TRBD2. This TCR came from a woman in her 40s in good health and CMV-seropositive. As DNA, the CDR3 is TGTGCCAGCAGCGTAGGGTCTAGCGGCAGTCGGGATACGCAGTATTTT. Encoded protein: CASSVGSSGSRDTQYF.